This record concerns one TCR beta chain sequence. Its antigen is currently unknown. This specimen comes from a study of T cell responses to AZD1222 COVID-19 vaccine. General study findings and limits: Baseline testing showed seropositivity in only six AZD1222 recipients. Once two AZD1222 doses were given, Spike-specific TCR breadth and depth went up.

The repertoire was sequenced with immunoSEQ multiplex PCR; TCRdb's copy has only in-frame clones and lacks some. The sample lists roughly 200,000 clones, approximately 93% occurring once. The CDR3 totals 15 residues. Germline CDR1 LGHNA, CDR2 YSLEER. V was pared by 4 bases and J by 0 bases, with 12 bases between. The chain links TRBV4-3 to TRBJ1-2, with a possible D match to TRBD1 (5 bases). The sequence was obtained from an adult who received the AZD1222 COVID-19 vaccine. The starting material was peripheral blood, obtained 28 days after the second AZD1222 dose. The chain's CDR3 is CASSRRDGANYGYTF. As DNA, the CDR3 is TGCGCCAGCAGCCGCAGGGATGGGGCTAACTATGGCTACACCTTC.